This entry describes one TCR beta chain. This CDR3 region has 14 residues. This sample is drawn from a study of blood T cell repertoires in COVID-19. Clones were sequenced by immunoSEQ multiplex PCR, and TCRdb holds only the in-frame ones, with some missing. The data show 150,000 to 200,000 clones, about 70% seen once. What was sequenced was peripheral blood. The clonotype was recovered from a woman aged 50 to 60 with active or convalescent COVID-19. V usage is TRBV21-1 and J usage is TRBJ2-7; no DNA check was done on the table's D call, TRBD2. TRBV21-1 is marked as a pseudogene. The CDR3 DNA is TGTGCCAGCAGCAAGCACGATACGGGTTACGAGCAGTACTTC. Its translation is CASSKHDTGYEQYF.